Presented here are 11 T cell receptor beta chains from one specimen sequenced in a study of CD8 T cells in ankylosing spondylitis. MiXCR, run by TCRdb on the 5' RACE reads, gives a single entry per CDR3 protein. The table has roughly 240,000 distinct CDR3 sequences, around 8% seen once. Sequenced: blood, either unsorted or a sorted T cell fraction (not recorded which). These receptor sequences come from a female donor with ankylosing spondylitis or in good health (not recorded which).

This clonotype has at least ten counts. The chain combines TRBV7-8 with TRBJ2-3; 10 bases are a match to TRBD1. Trimming at V came to 1 base and at J to 0 bases, leaving 7 bases not matched to a gene. Per germline, CDR1 SGHVS and CDR2 FQNEAQ. This CDR3 region has 18 residues. The CDR3: CASSLELGQGISTDTQYF. The CDR3 DNA reads TGTGCCAGCAGCTTAGAGCTGGGACAGGGGATAAGCACAGATACGCAGTATTTT.

This chain uses TRBV5-4 with TRBJ2-4, with 10 bases identical to TRBD2. CDR1 is SGHNT and CDR2 is YYREEE in the germline V gene (reference sequence). The V segment lost 0 bases and the J segment 2 bases; nucleotides outside the gene matches: 8. This CDR3 contains 18 residues. Here the CDR3 DNA reads TGTGCCAGCAGCTTGGGGGTAAAGCGGGAGGGAACCAAAAACATTCAGTACTTC. Translating gives CASSLGVKREGTKNIQYF.

This clonotype has at least ten counts. The chain is built from TRBV15 and TRBJ2-1, with 8 positions matching TRBD2. Germline lookup yields CDR1 LNHNV and CDR2 YYDKDF (reference sequence). The trim removed 3 bases at V and 6 bases at J, leaving 7 bases unmatched. This CDR3 contains 15 residues. Written as DNA, the CDR3 is TGTGCCACCAGCAGCCGGGGGGGGCAGGCCAATGAGCAGTTCTTC. Its protein is CATSSRGGQANEQFF.

This clonotype appeared a few times. The CDR3 protein is CAWSLGDEKLFF. CDR3 sequence (DNA): TGTGCCTGGAGTCTTGGGGATGAAAAACTGTTTTTT. This chain connects TRBV30 to TRBJ1-4; D is unclear. Trimming took 2 bases from V and 6 from J, leaving 7 bases between them. The CDR3 runs 12 residues. CDR1 GTSNPN and CDR2 SVGIG come from the germline V gene (reference sequence).

This clonotype was observed many times. The rearrangement uses TRBV29-1 and TRBJ2-4; 9 bases are a match to TRBD2. CDR1 is SQVTM, CDR2 ANQGSEA, per germline. This CDR3 comprises 16 residues. V lost 0 bases, J lost 1 base, and 4 bases stayed unmatched. The chain's CDR3 is CSVEEASGGAKNIQYF. In DNA, the CDR3 is TGCAGCGTTGAAGAGGCGAGCGGGGGGGCCAAAAACATTCAGTACTTC.

The rearrangement uses TRBV30 and TRBJ2-7; D is uncertain. V was clipped by 0 bases and J by 7 bases, with 10 bases between them. The CDR3 has 12 amino acids. Germline lookup yields CDR1 GTSNPN and CDR2 SVGIG (reference sequence). CDR3 loop: CAWSVLGKEQYF. The DNA for the CDR3 is TGTGCCTGGAGTGTCTTAGGGAAGGAGCAGTACTTC.

This clonotype was observed many times. This chain connects TRBV6-2 or TRBV6-3 to TRBJ1-5; tentative D call: TRBD1 (5 bases). Germline V gives CDR1 MNHEY, CDR2 SVGEGT. The CDR3 is 15 residues long. Trimming took off 5 bases at V and 7 bases at J, with 18 bases between the two ends. CDR3 amino acids: CASSPLGPITQPQHF. The CDR3 nucleotides are TGTGCCAGCAGTCCCTTGGGACCGATCACCCAGCCCCAGCATTTT.

This clonotype appeared many times. The chain joins TRBV6-1 to TRBJ2-3; TRBD2 aligns across 13 bases. The CDR3 covers 16 residues. Germline V gene data show CDR1 as MNHNS and CDR2 as SASEGT. Trimming at V came to 4 bases and at J to 5 bases, leaving 6 bases not matched to a gene. The CDR3 protein is CASSARLAGGGDTQYF. CDR3 sequence (DNA): TGTGCCAGCAGTGCTCGACTAGCGGGAGGAGGAGATACGCAGTATTTT.

This clonotype was seen repeatedly, ten times or more. The rearrangement uses TRBV20-1 and TRBJ1-1; D is unclear. The V end lost 1 base, the J end lost 3 bases, and 12 bases lay between the germline ends. The CDR3 loop spans 14 amino acids. Per germline, CDR1 DFQATT and CDR2 SNEGSKA (reference sequence). CDR3 DNA sequence: TGCAGTGCTAGAGGTCGGGGTTATTACACTGAAGCTTTCTTT. Translation: CSARGRGYYTEAFF.

The table lists this clonotype with a few counts. J is TRBJ2-1 and V is TRBV20-1; 9 nucleotides line up with TRBD2. The germline gives CDR1 DFQATT, CDR2 SNEGSKA (reference sequence). J lost 0 bases, V lost 0 bases, and 12 bases had no gene match. The CDR3 runs to 19 residues. Here the CDR3 DNA reads TGCAGTGCTAGAGATCCCCCCCGCGGGAGGGCCAGCTCCTACAATGAGCAGTTCTTC. Amino acid sequence: CSARDPPRGRASSYNEQFF.

This clonotype was detected many times. For the CDR3, the DNA is TGTGCCAGCAGCCCCAGATCGGTCGGACAGACACTTTACGGAATGAGCAATCAGCCCCAGCATTTT. It specifies CASSPRSVGQTLYGMSNQPQHF. V and J are TRBV13 and TRBJ1-5; D may be TRBD1 (6 bases). V was pared by 5 bases and J by 1 base, with 33 bases between. CDR1 and CDR2 from the germline V gene are PRHDT and FYEKMQ (reference sequence). The CDR3 runs to 22 residues.